These T cell receptor beta chains were read from a single sample in a study of liver allograft versus peripheral blood T cells. From the reads, TCRdb called clonotypes with MiXCR, one entry per CDR3 protein. Altogether 8,500 to 10,000 distinct CDR3 sequences are present, roughly 26% being singletons, with the ten largest covering about 8.3%. Receptors were obtained from a human patient who had a liver transplant. The T cells may come from the graft donor. Each CDR3 is given with its conserved first and last residue. Each record gives: CDR3 DNA, CDR3 protein, D gene, V gene, J gene, clone size. D genes are given only for firm matches. Size is stated for part of the rows, as once, few or many counts, or as a class when the clone is expanded.

CDR3 DNA: TGTGCCAGTAGTGCCAGATTCGACAATGAAAAACTGTTTTTT
CDR3 protein: CASSARFDNEKLFF
D gene: -
V gene: TRBV19
J gene: TRBJ1-4
clone size: few

CDR3 DNA: TGTGCCAGCAGCGGGCGGGCAAACAAAAACATTCAGTACTTC
CDR3 protein: CASSGRANKNIQYF
D gene: -
V gene: TRBV12-3/TRBV12-4
J gene: TRBJ2-4
clone size: -

CDR3 DNA: TGTGCCAGCAGCTTAACAGGGAGTTCTGGAAACACCATATATTTT
CDR3 protein: CASSLTGSSGNTIYF
D gene: -
V gene: TRBV7-2
J gene: TRBJ1-3
clone size: medium-sized

CDR3 DNA: TGTGCCAGCAGTTTAGAACTAGCGTACGAGCAGTACTTC
CDR3 protein: CASSLELAYEQYF
D gene: TRBD2
V gene: TRBV28
J gene: TRBJ2-7
clone size: -

CDR3 DNA: TGTGCCAGCTCAAGGTCTAGCGGGAGCTCCTACGAGCAGTACTTC
CDR3 protein: CASSRSSGSSYEQYF
D gene: TRBD2
V gene: TRBV18
J gene: TRBJ2-7
clone size: medium-sized

CDR3 DNA: TGTGCCAGCAGCACTAGACGGGGGGGCACTAATGAAAAACTGTTTTTT
CDR3 protein: CASSTRRGGTNEKLFF
D gene: -
V gene: TRBV5-4
J gene: TRBJ1-4
clone size: -

CDR3 DNA: TGCAGTGCTCCAAACGCGGGGGGGGTGAACACTGAAGCTTTCTTT
CDR3 protein: CSAPNAGGVNTEAFF
D gene: -
V gene: TRBV20-1
J gene: TRBJ1-1
clone size: -

CDR3 DNA: TGTGCCATCAGTGAGTCCGGACAGGGAGCTAACTATGGCTACACCTTC
CDR3 protein: CAISESGQGANYGYTF
D gene: TRBD1
V gene: TRBV10-3
J gene: TRBJ1-2
clone size: few

CDR3 DNA: TGTGCCAGCAGATCTGGACAATTTTACAATGAGCAGTTCTTC
CDR3 protein: CASRSGQFYNEQFF
D gene: -
V gene: TRBV28
J gene: TRBJ2-1
clone size: -

CDR3 DNA: TGTGCCAGCAGTGAACAGGGACTTTATGGCTACACCTTC
CDR3 protein: CASSEQGLYGYTF
D gene: -
V gene: TRBV2
J gene: TRBJ1-2
clone size: -

CDR3 DNA: TGTGCCAGCAGTTACATAATGAGACAGGGAGTGAACACTGAAGCTTTCTTT
CDR3 protein: CASSYIMRQGVNTEAFF
D gene: TRBD1
V gene: TRBV6-5
J gene: TRBJ1-1
clone size: -

CDR3 DNA: TGTGCCAGCAGTTTCACACAGGGGCTCCGCACTGAAGCTTTCTTT
CDR3 protein: CASSFTQGLRTEAFF
D gene: TRBD1
V gene: TRBV11-2
J gene: TRBJ1-1
clone size: -

CDR3 DNA: TGTGCCTGGAGTGTGGCGTATGAAGCTTTCTTT
CDR3 protein: CAWSVAYEAFF
D gene: -
V gene: TRBV30
J gene: TRBJ1-1
clone size: -

CDR3 DNA: TGTGCCAGCTCACCACAGTCTGCCTTAGACGAGCAGTACTTC
CDR3 protein: CASSPQSALDEQYF
D gene: -
V gene: TRBV18
J gene: TRBJ2-7
clone size: -

CDR3 DNA: TGCAGTGCACACACAGGGGAGGGCACTGAAGCTTTCTTT
CDR3 protein: CSAHTGEGTEAFF
D gene: TRBD1
V gene: TRBV20-1
J gene: TRBJ1-1
clone size: few

CDR3 DNA: TGTGCCAGCAGCTTAGCGCGACTAGTTTTGGATGAGCAGTTCTTC
CDR3 protein: CASSLARLVLDEQFF
D gene: -
V gene: TRBV7-2
J gene: TRBJ2-1
clone size: -

CDR3 DNA: TGCAGCGTTGTGACAGGGGGCACTGAAGCTTTCTTT
CDR3 protein: CSVVTGGTEAFF
D gene: TRBD1
V gene: TRBV29-1
J gene: TRBJ1-1
clone size: -

CDR3 DNA: TGTGCCAGCAGTTCTGCGACAGTCTATGGCTACACCTTC
CDR3 protein: CASSSATVYGYTF
D gene: -
V gene: TRBV28
J gene: TRBJ1-2
clone size: medium-sized

CDR3 DNA: TGCAGTGCAGGGGGAAAACAGGGGCATGACACAGATACGCAGTATTTT
CDR3 protein: CSAGGKQGHDTDTQYF
D gene: TRBD1
V gene: TRBV20-1
J gene: TRBJ2-3
clone size: many

CDR3 DNA: TGTGCCAGCAGGGCGAGGTTTGCCGGGGAGCTGTTTTTT
CDR3 protein: CASRARFAGELFF
D gene: -
V gene: TRBV7-9
J gene: TRBJ2-2
clone size: few

CDR3 DNA: TGCAGCGTCCCCGCTAGAAGGGGCGATGAGCAGTTCTTC
CDR3 protein: CSVPARRGDEQFF
D gene: -
V gene: TRBV29-1
J gene: TRBJ2-1
clone size: medium-sized

CDR3 DNA: TGTGCCAGCAGCCCAACCACAGGGGTAAGCAACGAGCAGTACTTC
CDR3 protein: CASSPTTGVSNEQYF
D gene: TRBD1
V gene: TRBV7-2
J gene: TRBJ2-7
clone size: -

CDR3 DNA: TGTGCCAGTAGTATCCGCCTAACAGCTAGCACAGATACGCAGTATTTT
CDR3 protein: CASSIRLTASTDTQYF
D gene: -
V gene: TRBV19
J gene: TRBJ2-3
clone size: -

CDR3 DNA: TGTGCCAGCTCCACGGGGCGGAGCAATCAGCCCCAGCATTTT
CDR3 protein: CASSTGRSNQPQHF
D gene: -
V gene: TRBV18
J gene: TRBJ1-5
clone size: -

CDR3 DNA: TGCAGTGCTCGGGGGGGACAGGGGCTGAGCACAGATACGCAGTATTTT
CDR3 protein: CSARGGQGLSTDTQYF
D gene: TRBD1
V gene: TRBV20-1
J gene: TRBJ2-3
clone size: once

CDR3 DNA: TGCAGCGTTGGGGGGACAGGATCCTACGAGCAGTACTTC
CDR3 protein: CSVGGTGSYEQYF
D gene: TRBD1
V gene: TRBV29-1
J gene: TRBJ2-7
clone size: few

CDR3 DNA: TGCAGCGTTGCCTGGACAGGTCAAGAGACCCAGTACTTC
CDR3 protein: CSVAWTGQETQYF
D gene: TRBD1
V gene: TRBV29-1
J gene: TRBJ2-5
clone size: -

CDR3 DNA: TGCAGTGCCCTCCACGGCCCGCCGAACACTGAAGCTTTCTTT
CDR3 protein: CSALHGPPNTEAFF
D gene: -
V gene: TRBV20-1
J gene: TRBJ1-1
clone size: -

CDR3 DNA: TGTGCCAGCAGCCAATCCTACTCGGGCGAGCAGTACTTC
CDR3 protein: CASSQSYSGEQYF
D gene: -
V gene: TRBV3-1
J gene: TRBJ2-7
clone size: -

CDR3 DNA: TGCAGTGCTAGGGCTAGCGGGAGTTGGCACAATGAGCAGTTCTTC
CDR3 protein: CSARASGSWHNEQFF
D gene: TRBD2
V gene: TRBV20-1
J gene: TRBJ2-1
clone size: medium-sized

CDR3 DNA: TGTGCCAGCAGCCTAGGGCGGGCTGAAGCTTTCTTT
CDR3 protein: CASSLGRAEAFF
D gene: -
V gene: TRBV6-2/TRBV6-3
J gene: TRBJ1-1
clone size: -

CDR3 DNA: TGTGCCAGCAGCTTAAGGAGAGGCAATGAGCAGTTCTTC
CDR3 protein: CASSLRRGNEQFF
D gene: -
V gene: TRBV7-3
J gene: TRBJ2-1
clone size: -

CDR3 DNA: TGTGCCAGCAGTGAGGCTAGCGGGGGGAGCTACGAGCAGTACTTC
CDR3 protein: CASSEASGGSYEQYF
D gene: TRBD2
V gene: TRBV6-1
J gene: TRBJ2-7
clone size: medium-sized

CDR3 DNA: TGTGCCACCAGTGATCGCAGGGGAGGCACAGATACGCAGTATTTT
CDR3 protein: CATSDRRGGTDTQYF
D gene: -
V gene: TRBV24-1
J gene: TRBJ2-3
clone size: -

CDR3 DNA: TGTGCCAGCAGGACCAGCGGAGGGGGCTACAATGAGCAGTTCTTC
CDR3 protein: CASRTSGGGYNEQFF
D gene: -
V gene: TRBV12-3/TRBV12-4
J gene: TRBJ2-1
clone size: many

CDR3 DNA: TGTGCCAGCAGCCAACAGGGATTGCACACCATATATTTT
CDR3 protein: CASSQQGLHTIYF
D gene: -
V gene: TRBV3-1
J gene: TRBJ1-3
clone size: -

CDR3 DNA: TGTGCCAGCAGCCAAGCCGTTGGCAGTAAGAACACTGAAGCTTTCTTT
CDR3 protein: CASSQAVGSKNTEAFF
D gene: -
V gene: TRBV14
J gene: TRBJ1-1
clone size: few

CDR3 DNA: TGCAGCGTCACCACAGGACAGGAGACCCAGTACTTC
CDR3 protein: CSVTTGQETQYF
D gene: -
V gene: TRBV29-1
J gene: TRBJ2-5
clone size: medium-sized

CDR3 DNA: TGTGCCAGCAGTCCTAAAGCCATGGGTTCCTACGAGCAGTACTTC
CDR3 protein: CASSPKAMGSYEQYF
D gene: -
V gene: TRBV27
J gene: TRBJ2-7
clone size: medium-sized

CDR3 DNA: TGTGCCAGCTCACCGAGGGTGAGCTCCTATAATTCACCCCTCCACTTT
CDR3 protein: CASSPRVSSYNSPLHF
D gene: -
V gene: TRBV18
J gene: TRBJ1-6
clone size: medium-sized

CDR3 DNA: TGTGCCAGCAGTTTAATTAGCGGGAGCAAGGGCACAGATACGCAGTATTTT
CDR3 protein: CASSLISGSKGTDTQYF
D gene: TRBD2
V gene: TRBV28
J gene: TRBJ2-3
clone size: medium-sized

CDR3 DNA: TGTGCCGAATCCCGGGGCGACGGCTACAATGAGCAGTTCTTC
CDR3 protein: CAESRGDGYNEQFF
D gene: -
V gene: TRBV6-1
J gene: TRBJ2-1
clone size: -